These 30 T cell receptor beta chains were sequenced from one sample in a study of T cell responses to AZD1222 COVID-19 vaccine. The method was immunoSEQ multiplex PCR; TCRdb's version includes in-frame clones alone and lacks a portion of them. The sample holds about 160,000 clones, 90% to 95% seen once. Sequenced material: peripheral blood, taken on day 0 of MenACWY control vaccination. The receptors originated from an adult in good health.

The chain couples TRBV28 to TRBJ1-2, with TRBD1 identical over 9 bases. Germline V gene sequence: CDR1 MDHEN, CDR2 SYDVKM. J was trimmed by 4 bases and V by 1 base; bases with no gene match: 4. This CDR3 spans 15 amino acids. The CDR3: CASSLSTGGSYGYTF. DNA of the CDR3: TGTGCCAGCAGTTTATCGACAGGGGGGAGCTATGGCTACACCTTC.

In regard to this clone: Additional DNA sequences in this sample encode the identical CDR3. The rearrangement links TRBV9 to TRBJ1-1; D call uncertain. Trimming removed 0 bases at V and 1 base at J, with 4 bases between. This CDR3 region has 13 residues. Germline CDR1 and CDR2: SGDLS and YYNGEE. CDR3 protein: CASSVARNTEAFF. The DNA for the CDR3 is TGTGCCAGCAGCGTAGCCCGGAACACTGAAGCTTTCTTT. The entire variable domain, with the rest obtained from reference TRBV9 and TRBJ1-1, is as follows: DSGVTQTPKHLITATGQRVTLRCSPRSGDLSVYWYQQSLDQGLQFLIQYYNGEERAKGNILERFSAQQFPDLHSELNLSSLELGDSALYFCASSVARNTEAFFGQGTRLTVV.

This chain uses TRBV9 with TRBJ1-1; D not resolved. Germline CDR1 and CDR2: SGDLS and YYNGEE. The ends were cut back, 3 bases at V and 0 bases at J, with 9 bases in the middle. The length of the CDR3 is 14 residues. The CDR3 bases are TGTGCCAGCAGCGATAGTTTCCTGAACACTGAAGCTTTCTTT. It codes for CASSDSFLNTEAFF.

The genes are TRBV7-2 and TRBJ1-1; TRBD1 is a possible D gene (6 bases). CDR3 size: 14 residues. The V and J ends lost 0 bases and 6 bases respectively, with 11 bases between them. From germline, CDR1 is SGHTA and CDR2 FQGNSA. The CDR3 loop is CASSLAQGKSEAFF. In DNA, the CDR3 is TGTGCCAGCAGCTTAGCACAGGGTAAGTCTGAAGCTTTCTTT.

V usage is TRBV28 and J usage is TRBJ2-7, with D perhaps matching TRBD1 (5 bases). Germline loops: CDR1 MDHEN, CDR2 SYDVKM. Between the trimmed V and J ends, which lost 5 bases and 0 bases, there was a span of 8 bases. The CDR3 length is 13 residues. CDR3 DNA: TGTGCCAGCAGTCAAGGGGCCTCCTACGAGCAGTACTTC. Its translation is CASSQGASYEQYF.

This clone was detected once. This chain links TRBV7-2 with TRBJ2-3, with a possible D match to TRBD1 (5 bases). V gave up 4 bases and J gave up 7 bases, with 18 bases separating them. Germline V gives CDR1 SGHTA, CDR2 FQGNSA. This CDR3 is 15 amino acids long. CDR3 protein: CASSSGLVPLHTQYF. Here the CDR3 DNA reads TGTGCCAGCAGCTCAGGGCTAGTCCCGCTCCATACGCAGTATTTT. The variable domain in full, with the rest retrieved from reference TRBV7-2 and TRBJ2-3, is GAGVSQSPSNKVTEKGKDVELRCDPISGHTALYWYRQSLGQGLEFLIYFQGNSAPDKSGLPSDRFSAERTGGSVSTLTIQRTQQEDSAVYLCASSSGLVPLHTQYFGPGTRLTVL.

This rearrangement joins TRBV9 to TRBJ1-2; no firm D call. Trimming cost V 4 bases and J 4 bases, with 14 bases left between them. The V gene's germline CDR1 is SGDLS and CDR2 YYNGEE. The CDR3 consists of 14 residues. The CDR3 here is CASSLSEASYGYTF. The CDR3, as DNA: TGTGCCAGCAGCCTTTCGGAGGCTAGCTATGGCTACACCTTC.

The genes are TRBV9 and TRBJ1-2; unclear D gene. This CDR3 is 14 amino acids long. The ends were cut back, 6 bases at V and 0 bases at J, with 12 bases in the middle. The germline V gene encodes CDR1 SGDLS and CDR2 YYNGEE. This chain's CDR3 is CASTPSGANYGYTF. The CDR3 nucleotides are TGTGCCAGCACCCCATCCGGGGCTAACTATGGCTACACCTTC.

V and J are TRBV5-5 and TRBJ2-7; a weak D match, TRBD2 (7 bases). The CDR3 runs 15 residues. V lost 0 bases to trimming and J lost 4 bases, with 14 bases between them. CDR1 and CDR2 (germline): SGHKS, YYEKEE (reference sequence). The DNA for the CDR3 is TGTGCCAGCAGCTTGGACGGGGGGCTGGGATACGAGCAGTACTTC. The encoded protein is CASSLDGGLGYEQYF. Based on the CDR3 plus reference TRBV5-5 and TRBJ2-7, the full variable domain is DAGVTQSPTHLIKTRGQQVTLRCSPISGHKSVSWYQQVLGQGPQFIFQYYEKEERGRGNFPDRFSARQFPNYSSELNVNALLLGDSALYLCASSLDGGLGYEQYFGPGTRLTVT.

The chain has TRBV20-1 and TRBJ1-5, with no clear D. In germline, CDR1 is DFQATT, CDR2 SNEGSKA (reference sequence). The CDR3 length is 13 residues. V was pared by 3 bases and J by 5 bases, with 11 bases between. DNA of the CDR3: TGCAGTGCTAGTCCGGGTACCTATCAGCCCCAGCATTTT. Translation gives CSASPGTYQPQHF.

The V and J genes are TRBV7-8 and TRBJ2-3; 9 bases are a match to TRBD1. The CDR3 loop spans 15 amino acids. Germline V CDR1 and CDR2: SGHVS, FQNEAQ. V was pared by 1 base and J by 7 bases, with 6 bases of the junction left unmatched. The CDR3 DNA reads as TGTGCCAGCAGCTTAGGTGGGACAGGGCAAAATACGCAGTATTTT. Its translation: CASSLGGTGQNTQYF. The variable domain in full, completed from reference TRBV7-8 and TRBJ2-3, reads GAGVSQSPRYKVAKRGQDVALRCDPISGHVSLFWYQQALGQGPEFLTYFQNEAQLDKSGLPSDRFFAERPEGSVSTLKIQRTQQEDSAVYLCASSLGGTGQNTQYFGPGTRLTVL.

V gene TRBV6-6 combines with J gene TRBJ1-4; 8 bases agree with TRBD1. Germline values: CDR1 MNHNY, CDR2 SVGAGI (reference sequence). The CDR3 runs 16 residues. After removal of 0 bases from V and 4 bases from J, the junction contained 4 bases not matched to a gene. The CDR3 is CASSYSRTGFNEKLFF. The CDR3 DNA follows: TGTGCCAGCAGTTACTCGAGGACAGGGTTTAATGAAAAACTGTTTTTT.

The chain couples TRBV30 to TRBJ2-7, with TRBD2 matching 9 bases. J lost 6 bases, V lost 4 bases, and 10 bases had no gene match. Germline CDR1 reads GTSNPN; CDR2 reads SVGIG (reference sequence). This CDR3 is 14 amino acids long. The DNA for the CDR3 is TGTGCCTGGAAGATGGCGGGAGGGCCTGGCGAGCAGTACTTC. Protein product: CAWKMAGGPGEQYF.

The rearrangement uses TRBV6-1 and TRBJ2-1, with TRBD2 identical over 7 bases. The V gene's germline CDR1 is MNHNS and CDR2 SASEGT. V was pared by 0 bases and J by 8 bases, with 10 bases of the junction left unmatched. The CDR3 totals 16 residues. In DNA form, the CDR3 reads TGTGCCAGCAGTGAAGCGGGAGGGAGATCGGGAGATGAGCAGTTCTTC. This codes for CASSEAGGRSGDEQFF.

This chain links TRBV18 with TRBJ2-7; D possibly corresponds to TRBD1 (5 bases). The V gene's germline CDR1 is KGHSH and CDR2 LQKENI. V was clipped by 5 bases and J by 0 bases, with 11 bases between them. This CDR3 contains 14 residues. The CDR3 DNA reads TGTGCCAGCTCAGCAAGGGGCCCCTCCTACGAGCAGTACTTC. The encoded protein is CASSARGPSYEQYF.

The chain is built from TRBV19 and TRBJ1-2; possible D gene TRBD1, 5 bases. In germline, CDR1 is LNHDA, CDR2 SQIVND (reference sequence). Deletions cut 3 bases from V and 7 bases from J, with 24 bases between. This CDR3 has 17 residues. CDR3: CASSITGGWGLQSGYTF. The CDR3 nucleotides are TGTGCCAGTAGTATTACGGGCGGTTGGGGACTTCAGAGTGGCTACACCTTC.

The CDR3 nucleotides are TGTGCCATCAGTAGGGTAGCGGGAGGGCCCGAGGACACCGGGGAGCTGTTTTTT. This codes for CAISRVAGGPEDTGELFF. The chain couples TRBV10-3 to TRBJ2-2; TRBD2 matches at 11 bases. The CDR3 runs 18 residues. Trimming took 5 bases from V and 3 from J; bases not matched to a gene: 11. CDR1 and CDR2 from the germline V gene are ENHRY and SYGVKD.

V and J are TRBV19 and TRBJ2-7, with 7 bases fitting TRBD1. CDR1 is LNHDA and CDR2 is SQIVND in the germline V gene (reference sequence). V lost 5 bases to trimming and J lost 1 base; unmatched junction nucleotides: 5. CDR3 length equals 14 residues. CDR3 DNA: TGTGCCAGTAGTCTTGACAGGGTGTCCTACGAGCAGTACTTC. This codes for CASSLDRVSYEQYF.

The rearrangement joins TRBV9 to TRBJ2-1, with TRBD2 matching over 8 bases. The CDR3 loop spans 15 amino acids. CDR1 is SGDLS, CDR2 YYNGEE, per germline. J lost 8 bases, V lost 1 base, and 8 bases had no gene match. CDR3 protein: CASSVLAGGNHEQFF. In DNA, the CDR3 is TGTGCCAGCAGCGTACTGGCGGGAGGTAACCATGAGCAGTTCTTC.

Note on this clone: The junction and the germline gene differ at one end; a read error may be behind it. The chain couples TRBV10-3 to TRBJ2-6; D is unresolved. The germline CDR1 and CDR2 sequences are ENHRY and SYGVKD. The CDR3 totals 12 residues. As DNA, the CDR3 is TGCGCTAATTCTGGGGGGGCCAACGTCCTGACTTTC. Protein sequence: CANSGGANVLTF.

The rearrangement joins TRBV15 to TRBJ2-3; D is tentatively TRBD1 or TRBD2 (5 bases each). Germline V CDR1 and CDR2: LNHNV, YYDKDF (reference sequence). The CDR3 totals 19 residues. Trimming removed 3 bases from V and 4 bases from J, with 26 bases in between. CDR3 protein: CATSRTRGDGQGVADTQYF. CDR3 coding DNA: TGTGCCACCAGCAGGACCCGGGGCGATGGGCAGGGCGTGGCAGATACGCAGTATTTT.

The rearrangement uses TRBV7-9 and TRBJ1-1; D might be TRBD1 (5 bases). Trimming cost V 4 bases and J 5 bases, with 11 bases left between them. The CDR3 length is 13 residues. CDR1 SEHNR and CDR2 FQNEAQ come from the germline V gene (reference sequence). The CDR3 DNA follows: TGTGCCAGCAGCTACTTCGGGGGAACTGAAGCTTTCTTT. Residues: CASSYFGGTEAFF. The variable domain in full, completed from reference TRBV7-9 and TRBJ1-1, reads DTGVSQNPRHKITKRGQNVTFRCDPISEHNRLYWYRQTLGQGPEFLTYFQNEAQLEKSRLLSDRFSAERPKGSFSTLEIQRTEQGDSAMYLCASSYFGGTEAFFGQGTRLTVV.

V is TRBV7-2 and J is TRBJ2-5; no definite D call. The CDR3 is 13 residues long. Between the trimmed V and J ends, which lost 5 bases and 3 bases, there was a span of 10 bases. Germline V gene sequence: CDR1 SGHTA, CDR2 FQGNSA. The DNA of the CDR3 is TGTGCCAGCAGCCCAAGGCCGAAAGAGACCCAGTACTTC. Translated: CASSPRPKETQYF.

The chain couples TRBV6-5 to TRBJ1-1; TRBD1 matches at 7 bases. The CDR3 runs to 14 residues. Germline CDR1 reads MNHEY; CDR2 reads SVGAGI. Losses at the gene ends were 6 bases for V and 5 bases for J; bases not matched to a gene: 9. The CDR3 spells CASRETGIRTEAFF. The CDR3 region has the DNA TGTGCCAGCAGAGAGACAGGGATACGTACTGAAGCTTTCTTT.

A note on this clone: The sample has other DNA sequences that encode this CDR3 too. J is TRBJ2-7 and V is TRBV7-2; 7 bases map to TRBD1. J gave up 3 bases and V 1 base, and 0 bases lay outside the gene matches. Germline V lookup: CDR1 SGHTA, CDR2 FQGNSA. This CDR3 comprises 13 residues. In DNA form, the CDR3 reads TGTGCCAGCAGCTTAGGGACAGGCTACGAGCAGTACTTC. This codes for CASSLGTGYEQYF.

The V and J genes are TRBV3-1 (or the pseudogene TRBV3-2) and TRBJ2-2; 8 bases are a match to TRBD2. Germline V gives CDR1 LGHDT, CDR2 YNNKEL (reference sequence). This CDR3 is 16 amino acids long. The V gene end was trimmed by 5 bases and the J gene end by 6 bases; junction bases not matched to a gene: 11. The CDR3 loop is CASSSQRERKAGELFF. Written as DNA, the CDR3 is TGTGCCAGCAGCTCCCAGCGGGAGCGGAAGGCCGGGGAGCTGTTTTTT.

This clone was observed once. This chain joins TRBV7-9 and TRBJ2-1, with 7 bases that match TRBD2. CDR1 is SEHNR, CDR2 FQNEAQ, per germline (reference sequence). This CDR3 spans 13 amino acids. After removal of 2 bases from V and 9 bases from J, the junction contained 4 bases not matched to a gene. This CDR3 is CASSLFWEGEQFF. Here the CDR3 DNA reads TGTGCCAGCAGCTTATTCTGGGAGGGTGAGCAGTTCTTC.

V is TRBV7-3 and J is TRBJ2-1; the match to TRBD2 covers 12 bases. Unmatched junction bases numbered 5, after V lost 4 bases and J lost 7 bases. The CDR3 length is 15 residues. Germline CDR1 SGHTA, CDR2 FQGTGA. The CDR3 sequence is CASSSTSGSGNEQFF. CDR3 DNA sequence: TGTGCCAGCAGCTCGACTAGCGGGAGTGGGAATGAGCAGTTCTTC.

The chain links TRBV6-1 to TRBJ2-7; D uncertain. The CDR3 length is 14 residues. Deletions cut 2 bases from V and 0 bases from J, with 8 bases between. Germline CDR1 and CDR2: MNHNS and SASEGT. CDR3 in amino acids: CASSERSNSYEQYF. The CDR3 region has the DNA TGTGCCAGCAGTGAAAGGAGTAACTCCTACGAGCAGTACTTC.

The chain couples TRBV3-1 (or the pseudogene TRBV3-2) to TRBJ2-7; the D is unclear. The CDR3 has 13 amino acids. Trimming shortened V by 4 bases and J by 2 bases, and 9 bases separated the two germline ends. Germline CDR1 LGHDT, CDR2 YNNKEL (reference sequence). CDR3 in amino acids: CASSPRFTYEQYF. CDR3 DNA sequence: TGTGCCAGCAGCCCTCGGTTCACCTACGAGCAGTACTTC.